Following are 15 T cell receptor beta chains from one sample sequenced in a study of long-term antiretroviral therapy in people with HIV. Assay version v3.0 of immunoSEQ was used, and it was run at survey level. Sequencing used immunoSEQ multiplex PCR; TCRdb keeps in-frame clones, though not all of them. The data contain approximately 18,000 clones, about 80% of them singletons. The sequencing used unsorted PBMCs, collected 0.2 years after starting antiretroviral therapy. The receptor source for this set is a woman aged 40 to 49 with HIV.

The chain couples TRBV30 to TRBJ1-5, with D tentatively TRBD1 (5 bases). Germline CDR1 is GTSNPN and CDR2 is SVGIG (reference sequence). The CDR3 is made up of 15 amino acids. CDR3 region: CAAVSGTASNQPQHF. The CDR3 DNA reads as TGTGCTGCAGTCAGTGGGACCGCTAGCAATCAGCCCCAGCATTTT.

This sequence joins TRBV2 and TRBJ1-5; D ambiguous. CDR3 size: 15 residues. The V gene lost 6 bases and the J gene lost 0 bases, with 12 bases spanning the gap. Germline lookup yields CDR1 SNHLY and CDR2 FYNNEI. CDR3 sequence: CASRLLADSNQPQHF. CDR3 bases: TGTGCCAGCAGACTTCTGGCGGATAGCAATCAGCCCCAGCATTTT. Variable domain in full (rest from reference TRBV2 and TRBJ1-5): EPEVTQTPSHQVTQMGQEVILRCVPISNHLYFYWYRQILGQKVEFLVSFYNNEISEKSEIFDDQFSVERPDGSNFTLKIRSTKLEDSAMYFCASRLLADSNQPQHFGDGTRLSIL.

V and J are TRBV5-1 and TRBJ2-7; the D call may be TRBD1 or TRBD2 (6 bases each). In germline, CDR1 is SGHRS, CDR2 YFSETQ. This CDR3 is 18 amino acids long. V lost 0 bases and J 0 bases, leaving 19 bases between the germline ends. CDR3 sequence: CASSLVAGGGKGSYEQYF. CDR3 nucleotide sequence: TGCGCCAGCAGCTTGGTGGCAGGAGGGGGTAAGGGCTCCTACGAGCAGTACTTC.

The chain carries TRBV4-3 and TRBJ1-4; TRBD1 aligns across 7 bases. The V segment lost 0 bases and the J segment 6 bases; nucleotides outside the gene matches: 7. Germline lookup yields CDR1 LGHNA and CDR2 YSLEER. This CDR3 is 16 amino acids long. Here the CDR3 DNA reads TGCGCCAGCAGCCAAGATTGGAGCACAGGGGATGAAAAACTGTTTTTT. Translated: CASSQDWSTGDEKLFF.

This clone occurred once. The V call is TRBV28, the J call TRBJ2-4; 10 bases map to TRBD2. The length of the CDR3 is 15 residues. Germline V CDR1 and CDR2: MDHEN, SYDVKM. With V trimmed by 8 bases and J by 5 bases, 9 bases remained unmatched. This chain's CDR3 is CASPAVGTSENIQYF. CDR3 in DNA: TGTGCCAGCCCTGCTGTGGGGACTAGCGAAAACATTCAGTACTTC. Using reference TRBV28 and TRBJ2-4 for the parts outside the CDR3, the full variable domain is DVKVTQSSRYLVKRTGEKVFLECVQDMDHENMFWYRQDPGLGLRLIYFSYDVKMKEKGDIPEGYSVSREKKERFSLILESASTNQTSMYLCASPAVGTSENIQYFGAGTRLSVL.

The V gene is TRBV11-2, the J gene TRBJ2-1; TRBD2 matches 13 bases. V shed 5 bases, J shed 2 bases, and the junction held 6 bases outside the gene matches. From germline, CDR1 is SGHAT and CDR2 FQNNGV. The CDR3 length is 17 residues. The CDR3 DNA is TGTGCCAGCAGCGGACTAGCGGGAGTAAGTACCTACAATGAGCAGTTCTTC. Its protein is CASSGLAGVSTYNEQFF.

Only one count was recorded for this clone. The rearrangement links TRBV19 to TRBJ2-1, with 8 positions matching TRBD2. Germline-derived CDR1 and CDR2 are LNHDA and SQIVND (reference sequence). The CDR3 spans 17 residues. V was pared by 4 bases and J by 7 bases, with 15 bases of the junction left unmatched. The CDR3 coding sequence is TGTGCCAGTAGTAGCCCTCTAGGAGCGGGAGAACCGAATGAGCAGTTCTTC. This sequence encodes CASSSPLGAGEPNEQFF.

The sample holds one count of this clone. The chain joins TRBV5-4 to TRBJ1-5; D gene unclear. The CDR3 length is 14 residues. Germline V gives CDR1 SGHNT, CDR2 YYREEE (reference sequence). V was clipped by 0 bases and J by 0 bases, with 4 bases between them. CDR3 in amino acids: CASSLGGSNQPQHF. CDR3 DNA: TGTGCCAGCAGCTTGGGCGGTAGCAATCAGCCCCAGCATTTT.

The CDR3 protein is CASSAYRGPYEQYF. CDR3 DNA sequence: TGTGCCAGCAGCGCCTACAGGGGCCCCTACGAGCAGTACTTC. The chain combines TRBV7-2 with TRBJ2-7; TRBD1 matches at 7 bases. The V gene's germline CDR1 is SGHTA and CDR2 FQGNSA. CDR3 length equals 14 residues. With 5 bases clipped from V and 2 bases from J, the junction kept 6 bases outside the gene matches.

The gene calls are TRBV2 and TRBJ1-2, with a weak D call TRBD1 (5 bases). CDR1 and CDR2 (germline): SNHLY, FYNNEI. The CDR3 has 14 residues. V lost 4 bases, J lost 6 bases, and 15 bases lay in between. This CDR3 is CASSALRRQNGYTF. The DNA of the CDR3 is TGTGCCAGCAGTGCGTTGCGGAGACAGAATGGCTACACCTTC.

This clone has only one observation. J is TRBJ2-5 and V is TRBV7-2; possibly TRBD1 for D (5 bases). Per germline, CDR1 SGHTA and CDR2 FQGNSA. V was shortened by 5 bases and J by 5 bases, with 15 bases between the two germline ends. This CDR3 contains 14 residues. The CDR3 region has the DNA TGTGCCAGCAGCCAAGGGCAGGGATGGGAGACCCAGTACTTC. It yields the protein CASSQGQGWETQYF.

This clone was seen only a few times. The V call is TRBV27, the J call TRBJ1-2; tentative D call: TRBD1 (5 bases). Trimming took off 3 bases at V and 8 bases at J, with 13 bases between the two ends. CDR3 length: 13 amino acids. The germline V gene encodes CDR1 MNHEY and CDR2 SMNVEV (reference sequence). The CDR3 DNA is TGTGCCAGCAGTTTGCGGGACGGCCGGGGCTACACCTTC. This sequence encodes CASSLRDGRGYTF.

The gene calls are TRBV7-2 and TRBJ2-7, with D perhaps TRBD2 (7 bases). The germline gives CDR1 SGHTA, CDR2 FQGNSA. The CDR3 length is 16 residues. The germline V and J ends were trimmed by 4 bases and 3 bases, with 19 bases remaining between them. The CDR3 DNA sequence: TGTGCCAGCAGCTCGGAAGGGGGGGCGCGTGACTACGAGCAGTACTTC. Protein sequence: CASSSEGGARDYEQYF.

The rearrangement links TRBV6-5 to TRBJ1-1, with 12 bases lining up with TRBD1. This CDR3 has 16 residues. The germline CDR1 and CDR2 sequences are MNHEY and SVGAGI. The ends lost 2 bases at V and 4 bases at J; junction bases unmatched: 5. Here the CDR3 DNA reads TGTGCCAGCAGTTACCGATTGGGACAGGGGGCCACTGAAGCTTTCTTT. This translates into CASSYRLGQGATEAFF.

The table lists this clone with a few counts. This chain uses TRBV7-9 with TRBJ1-5; D not resolved. Germline V CDR1 and CDR2: SEHNR, FQNEAQ (reference sequence). Between the trimmed V and J ends, which lost 5 bases and 4 bases, there was a span of 6 bases. This CDR3 has 12 amino acids. Written as DNA, the CDR3 is TGTGCCAGCAGCAACGAGAATCAGCCCCAGCATTTT. It encodes CASSNENQPQHF.